Given below is one T cell receptor beta chain in context. Per the authors' pipeline: Amplifying reference gene primers gave estimates of nucleated cell counts. The data were produced by immunoSEQ multiplex PCR, yet TCRdb's version contains in-frame clones alone and is incomplete. D and trimming were read from the DNA, whereas the V and J calls and clone size are those reported in that table. The sample yields some 190,000 clones, more than 75% seen once. Per germline, CDR1 LGHDT and CDR2 YNNKEL (reference sequence). CDR3 length equals 16 residues. The V segment lost 7 bases and the J segment 2 bases; nucleotides outside the gene matches: 11. The entry originates in a study of blood T cell repertoires in COVID-19. Study overall: Sources were T cells, B-cell-depleted T cells, or PBMCs; the material itself was cDNA or gDNA.

Patients at the Seattle site were enrolled during active infection and followed longitudinally. This receptor was identified in a person between 70 and 80 years old with COVID-19, enrolled during active disease. Sequences were obtained from peripheral blood. The chain carries TRBV3-1 (or the pseudogene TRBV3-2) and TRBJ2-3; 8 bases agree with TRBD2. This CDR3 reads CASTESGGGYTDTQYF. The CDR3 DNA reads TGTGCCAGCACCGAAAGCGGGGGCGGTTACACAGATACGCAGTATTTT.